The 22 T cell receptor beta chains presented below share a single source sample, sequenced in a study of T-cell memory formation after mild COVID-19. Each CDR3 protein gets one entry after TCRdb re-called the 5' RACE reads with MiXCR. Of roughly 300,000 distinct CDR3 sequences in the sample, approximately 13% are singletons; the top ten hold 22%. Sequenced material: PBMCs or a T cell subset sorted from them (not recorded which). These receptor sequences come from a young man who had mild COVID-19 (a few samples of this study predate the infection). Cell type and time point are not known.

This clonotype showed up just a few times. The gene calls are TRBV19 and TRBJ2-7; a possible D gene is TRBD1 (6 bases). Trimming cost V 5 bases and J 2 bases, with 16 bases left between them. The CDR3 totals 15 residues. Germline CDR1 is LNHDA and CDR2 is SQIVND (reference sequence). The CDR3 sequence: CASSLYKTGTYEQYF. CDR3 nucleotides: TGTGCCAGTAGTCTCTACAAAACAGGGACCTACGAGCAGTACTTC.

This clonotype was recorded a few times. The gene calls are TRBV6-2 or TRBV6-3 and TRBJ2-1; D gene ambiguous. The CDR3 covers 12 residues. Germline V gene sequence: CDR1 MNHEY, CDR2 SVGEGT. V lost 5 bases, J lost 7 bases, and 9 bases lay in between. CDR3 in amino acids: CASSLLANEQFF. The CDR3, as DNA: TGTGCCAGCAGTCTCTTGGCAAATGAGCAGTTCTTC.

The genes are TRBV20-1 and TRBJ1-3; D is unresolved. Per germline, CDR1 DFQATT and CDR2 SNEGSKA (reference sequence). The V end was cut by 5 bases, the J end by 9 bases, with 17 bases between. CDR3 length equals 13 residues. CDR3 residues: CSASEGSRSTIYF. CDR3 coding DNA: TGCAGTGCTTCCGAAGGGTCCCGGAGCACCATATATTTT.

This clonotype was picked up a small number of times. One end of the junction fails to match germline, which may point to a read error. The chain joins TRBV20-1 to TRBJ2-3; maybe TRBD2 (5 bases). Germline CDR1 is DFQATT and CDR2 is SNEGSKA (reference sequence). The CDR3 length is 13 residues. CDR3 sequence reads: CSVRAVGTDTQYF. CDR3 bases: TGCAGTGTTAGAGCGGTCGGCACAGATACGCAGTATTTT.

The CDR3 reads CASSYSTTMNTEAFF. The DNA for the CDR3 is TGTGCCAGCAGTTATTCGACAACTATGAACACTGAAGCTTTCTTT. The chain links TRBV6-2 or TRBV6-3 to TRBJ1-1; no clear D. V was cut by 3 bases and J by 0 bases, with 11 bases left in between. CDR3 length equals 15 residues. Germline assignment: CDR1 MNHEY and CDR2 SVGEGT.

The rearrangement joins TRBV27 to TRBJ2-7; TRBD1 is a possible D gene (6 bases). CDR1 and CDR2 (germline): MNHEY, SMNVEV (reference sequence). CDR3 length: 11 amino acids. V was trimmed by 10 bases and J by 4 bases, leaving 11 bases between them. The CDR3 reads CATMRGYEQYV. The CDR3 DNA sequence: TGTGCCACCATGAGGGGGTACGAGCAGTACGTC.

This clonotype was seen many times. J is TRBJ2-2 and V is TRBV29-1; tentative D call: TRBD1 (5 bases). The V end lost 6 bases, the J end lost 6 bases, and 17 bases lay between the germline ends. CDR1 and CDR2 (germline): SQVTM, ANQGSEA. CDR3 size: 14 residues. The CDR3, as DNA: TGCAGCGTCACGCCACAGGTGCCGGCCGGGGAGCTGTTTTTT. Residues: CSVTPQVPAGELFF.

For the CDR3, the DNA is TGTGCCAGCAGAAAGACAGGTGGCACTGAAGCTTTCTTT. This encodes CASRKTGGTEAFF. V is TRBV5-6 and J is TRBJ1-1; TRBD1 is a possible D gene (6 bases). Germline CDR1 SGHDT, CDR2 YYEEEE. CDR3 size: 13 residues. V was pared by 5 bases and J by 4 bases, with 12 bases between.

The chain is built from TRBV7-9 and TRBJ2-7, with 11 bases fitting TRBD2. With 1 base clipped from V and 5 bases from J, the junction kept 4 bases outside the gene matches. The CDR3 runs 15 residues. Germline V gives CDR1 SEHNR, CDR2 FQNEAQ (reference sequence). The CDR3 loop is CASSLVSGGANEQYV. The CDR3 coding sequence is TGTGCCAGCAGCTTAGTTAGCGGGGGGGCGAACGAGCAGTACGTC.

The sample holds many counts of this clonotype. This chain links TRBV20-1 with TRBJ1-2; D is ambiguous. This CDR3 has 10 amino acids. CDR1 and CDR2 from the germline V gene are DFQATT and SNEGSKA (reference sequence). Trimming shortened V by 3 bases and J by 8 bases, and 7 bases separated the two germline ends. The CDR3 sequence is CSARAGGYTF. DNA of the CDR3: TGCAGTGCTAGGGCTGGAGGCTACACCTTC.

This clonotype has a count of ten or more. The gene calls are TRBV6-2 or TRBV6-3 and TRBJ1-5; D gene unclear. CDR1 is MNHEY, CDR2 SVGEGT, per germline. Trimming took off 2 bases at V and 2 bases at J, with 13 bases between the two ends. This CDR3 has 16 amino acids. CDR3 amino acids: CASSYLNSRRNQPQHF. DNA of the CDR3: TGTGCCAGCAGTTACCTCAATAGTAGGCGCAATCAGCCCCAGCATTTT.

This clonotype was seen a handful of times. This chain links TRBV6-2 or TRBV6-3 with TRBJ2-3; D is possibly TRBD1 (5 bases). This CDR3 has 15 amino acids. V was shortened by 6 bases and J by 0 bases, with 13 bases between the two germline ends. Germline V gene lookup returns CDR1 MNHEY and CDR2 SVGEGT. In DNA form, the CDR3 reads TGTGCCAGCAGCCATAGGACACCGAGCACAGATACGCAGTATTTT. Encoded protein: CASSHRTPSTDTQYF.

This clonotype has ten or more counts. The rearrangement links TRBV23-1 to TRBJ2-1; possibly TRBD1 for D (6 bases). Being an ORF, TRBV23-1 has a function that is uncertain. V gave up 7 bases and J gave up 0 bases, with 13 bases separating them. CDR3 length: 15 residues. As DNA, the CDR3 is TGCGCCAGCATGAGGACACAGGGCTCCTACAATGAGCAGTTCTTC. Its translation is CASMRTQGSYNEQFF.

This clonotype has only a few counts. The genes are TRBV4-1 and TRBJ2-7; D is undetermined. This CDR3 has 11 residues. Looked up from germline, CDR1 is MGHRA and CDR2 is YSYEKL. V was trimmed by 2 bases and J by 6 bases, leaving 5 bases between them. CDR3 sequence reads: CASSQQGEQYF. The CDR3 bases are TGCGCCAGCAGCCAACAAGGCGAGCAGTACTTC.

This clonotype showed up just a few times. The rearrangement uses TRBV5-1 and TRBJ1-2; no reliable D call. The CDR3 spans 16 residues. The germline V and J ends were trimmed by 1 base and 2 bases, with 15 bases remaining between them. Germline loops: CDR1 SGHRS, CDR2 YFSETQ. The CDR3 sequence is CASSLLSSGINYGYTF. CDR3 nucleotide sequence: TGCGCCAGCAGCTTGTTATCTTCTGGGATAAACTATGGCTACACCTTC.

This chain joins TRBV5-1 and TRBJ1-4; 7 nucleotides line up with TRBD1. Germline V lookup: CDR1 SGHRS, CDR2 YFSETQ. J gave up 8 bases and V 1 base, and 5 bases lay outside the gene matches. CDR3 length: 14 residues. DNA for the CDR3: TGCGCCAGCAGCTTGTACGGGACAGCCGAAAAACTGTTTTTT. This codes for CASSLYGTAEKLFF.

This clonotype has just a few counts. In DNA form, the CDR3 reads TGTGCCAGCAGCTTTGAAATTGGGGAAAACATTCAGTACTTC. Translation gives CASSFEIGENIQYF. The rearrangement uses TRBV7-2 and TRBJ2-4; D is ambiguous. Germline V gene lookup returns CDR1 SGHTA and CDR2 FQGNSA. V gave up 3 bases and J gave up 5 bases, with 11 bases separating them. The CDR3 extends over 14 amino acids.

Turning to this clonotype: This may arise from a read error, as a much more abundant clone is one base away. The chain uses TRBV5-1 and TRBJ2-5; D tentatively fits TRBD1 or TRBD2 (5 bases each). The CDR3 is 14 amino acids. From germline, CDR1 is SGHRS and CDR2 YFSETQ. The ends were cut back, 6 bases at V and 1 base at J, with 13 bases in the middle. The CDR3 loop is CASTRDGSQETQYF. Here the CDR3 DNA reads TGCGCCAGCACCCGGGACGGCTCCCAAGAGACCCAGTACTTC.

This clonotype was seen more than once but under ten times. The chain employs TRBV6-5 and TRBJ2-5; D tentatively reads TRBD1 or TRBD2 (5 bases each). V was cut by 2 bases and J by 6 bases, with 7 bases left in between. This CDR3 has 12 amino acids. Germline CDR1 and CDR2: MNHEY and SVGAGI. The CDR3 nucleotides are TGTGCCAGCAGTTACAGGGGACAGACCCAGTACTTC. Its protein is CASSYRGQTQYF.

There are a few counts of this clonotype. The rearrangement joins TRBV15 to TRBJ2-7; D may be TRBD2 (5 bases). The CDR3 runs to 15 residues. V lost 0 bases and J 2 bases, leaving 11 bases between the germline ends. Germline values: CDR1 LNHNV, CDR2 YYDKDF (reference sequence). The CDR3 sequence is CATSRDGGLAYEQYF. The CDR3 DNA follows: TGTGCCACCAGCAGAGATGGAGGCCTAGCCTACGAGCAGTACTTC.

This clonotype was counted many times. The chain has TRBV7-2 and TRBJ2-4; 7 bases agree with TRBD1. Germline V gene lookup returns CDR1 SGHTA and CDR2 FQGNSA. The V segment lost 5 bases and the J segment 0 bases; nucleotides outside the gene matches: 7. The CDR3 spans 16 residues. CDR3 in DNA: TGTGCCAGCAGCGTCCGGGACAGTGCAGCCAAAAACATTCAGTACTTC. It specifies CASSVRDSAAKNIQYF.

Only a few counts were recorded for this clonotype. This chain connects TRBV6-5 to TRBJ2-2; 8 nucleotides align to TRBD1. CDR1 is MNHEY, CDR2 SVGAGI, per germline. Unmatched junction bases numbered 6, after V lost 6 bases and J lost 3 bases. The CDR3 runs to 15 residues. CDR3 residues: CASRGLDRDTGELFF. CDR3 DNA: TGTGCCAGCAGAGGACTGGACAGGGACACCGGGGAGCTGTTTTTT.